A single TCR beta chain is shown here with its context. No antigen is known for it. No much larger clone is present one base from it, and per-base qualities are unavailable. Participants in the prospective study were enrolled through a virtual design, were aged about 18 to 100 years, and lived in some 24 United States geographic areas. In the prospective study, cohorts were assigned on the basis of participant-reported clinical history obtained from a screening survey and a study questionnaire. Exposed participants had been in contact, within 2 weeks of entering the study, with a person who had a PCR-confirmed or clinician-diagnosed case of COVID-19. Mobile phlebotomists in the prospective study collected whole blood, serum and a nasopharyngeal or oropharyngeal swab from every participant. Over a roughly 2-month period, participants in the prospective study had the option of providing additional blood draws and questionnaires. Before DNA extraction, blood samples from the prospective study were shipped at room temperature or frozen.

CDR1 and CDR2, looked up from the germline V gene (reference sequence), are DFQATT and SNEGSKA. The CDR3 contains 11 residues, cysteine and phenylalanine counted. CDR3 DNA is the only sequence kept; it has 33 bases, read in frame from the first base. TCRbeta CDR3 regions were amplified from genomic DNA using the immunoSEQ Assay, a bias-controlled multiplex PCR. The paper's processing steps were these. Nucleated cell counts per sample were estimated from amplification of reference gene primers within the assay. To quantify the absolute abundance of each unique TCRbeta CDR3 rearrangement, sequence reads were collapsed and filtered. For each sample, productive Simpson clonality was calculated by taking the square root of Simpson's diversity index across productive rearrangements. TCRdb's version of the immuneACCESS table is confined to in-frame rearrangements and falls short of the full clone set. An unresolved V gene accounts for under half of the shortfall where checked; the remainder is of unknown origin. Clone size and V and J calls were adopted from that table, with D and trimming inferred from the DNA. In this sample the table shows some 240,000 clones, around 84% of which occur a single time. Approximately 6.6% of the sample rests with the top ten.

The data were taken from a study of blood T cell repertoires in COVID-19 (dated by TCRdb to 2020 to 2022). As for the study more broadly: Samples from collaborators originated in the United States, Italy and Spain and spanned both the acute and convalescent phases of COVID-19. The material from the prospective study consisted of cDNA or gDNA derived from T cells, B-cell-depleted T cells, or PBMCs. Subjects who had been exposed to COVID-19, were actively infected with it, or had recovered from it provided the deeply sampled blood TCRbeta repertoires that made up the dataset. The repertoires were released in a freely available public database intended as a resource for research on the immune response to SARS-CoV-2. The samples were drawn from the first 160 participants of the ongoing ImmuneRACE study and from some 1,300 subjects provided by 6 global collaborators. A de-identified subject ID, COVID-19 status, age in years and sex were almost always included in the sample metadata. Where available, HLA class I and class II types were taken from metadata supplied by the sample provider and were not determined by assay-based typing. Results and caveats for the whole study, not just this receptor: How much clinical and demographic metadata was included differed by source and by participant, and the metadata was provided uncurated.

What was sequenced was PBMCs or T cells enriched from blood (not recorded which). The TCR comes from a woman between 45 and 60 years old who had been exposed to COVID-19. Recombination connected TRBV20-1 to TRBJ1-1; TRBD1 fits 9 bases in the junction. This receptor carries the CDR3 CRVGTGTEAFF. The sequenced DNA is TGCAGGGTCGGGACAGGGACTGAAGCTTTCTTT.